This is a list of T cell receptor beta chains from one sample in a study of cytomegalovirus exposure and HLA in healthy donors. Clones were read by immunoSEQ multiplex PCR, and TCRdb kept only the in-frame ones, dropping some. The sample lists 67,000 or so clones; 90% to 95% were seen once. The specimen was PBMCs. These receptors originate from a man younger than 35 in good health and CMV-seropositive. Both conserved end residues are part of each CDR3. D genes are given only for firm matches. Expanded clones get a size class; other rows say once, few or many, or leave the size out.

v_call	j_call	clone_size	d_call	cdr3_nt	cdr3_aa
TRBV28	TRBJ2-7	NA	TRBD1	TGTGCCAGCAGTTTTTTGGTGTATGGGACAGGGAGTCTTGGAAGCTACGAGCAGTACTTC	CASSFLVYGTGSLGSYEQYF
TRBV6-5	TRBJ1-5	NA	TRBD1	TGTGCCAGCAGTCCAGGGACAGGGGGCAATCAGCCCCAGCATTTT	CASSPGTGGNQPQHF
TRBV2	TRBJ2-5	NA	NA	TGTGCCAGCAGTGAAACTCAAGAGACCCAGTACTTC	CASSETQETQYF
TRBV5-6	TRBJ2-7	NA	NA	TGTGCCAGCAGCTTGGTATCGGACGAGCAGTACTTC	CASSLVSDEQYF
TRBV27	TRBJ2-7	NA	NA	TGTGCCAGCACAGGGGGGTCCTACGAGCAGTACTTC	CASTGGSYEQYF
TRBV28	TRBJ1-5	NA	TRBD1	TGTGCCAGCACTTTGGACAGGGCCACCAATCAGCCCCAGCATTTT	CASTLDRATNQPQHF
TRBV5-6	TRBJ1-5	NA	NA	TGTGCCAGCAGCGTACAGGGAGTGGAGCAGCCCCAGCATTTT	CASSVQGVEQPQHF
TRBV4-1	TRBJ2-3	NA	TRBD2	TGCGCCAGCAGCCAAGGGCGGGGGGCTTCGAGCACAGATACGCAGTATTTT	CASSQGRGASSTDTQYF
TRBV2	TRBJ2-5	NA	TRBD2	TGTGCCAGCAGTGGGACTAGCGGGAGCGGAGAGACCCAGTACTTC	CASSGTSGSGETQYF
TRBV6-1	TRBJ2-1	NA	TRBD1	TGTGCCAGCAGTGACCAAACAGGGGGTTCCTACAATGAGCAGTTCTTC	CASSDQTGGSYNEQFF
TRBV18	TRBJ1-4	NA	NA	TGTGCCAGCTCACTAGATCTTAATGAAAAACTGTTTTTT	CASSLDLNEKLFF
TRBV15	TRBJ2-5	NA	TRBD2	TGTGCCACCAGCAGTTTAGCGGGAGGGTGGCAAGAGACCCAGTACTTC	CATSSLAGGWQETQYF
TRBV14	TRBJ1-6	NA	TRBD1	TGTGCCAGCAGCGATCCCTCACAGGGGGCAAATTCACCCCTCCACTTT	CASSDPSQGANSPLHF
TRBV28	TRBJ2-4	NA	TRBD1	TGTGCCAGCAGTTCCACATACAGGGGGCGAGCCAAAAACATTCAGTACTTC	CASSSTYRGRAKNIQYF
TRBV9	TRBJ2-1	NA	NA	TGTGCCAGCAGCGTAGCCCAGGACGGGAAATACAATGAGCAGTTCTTC	CASSVAQDGKYNEQFF
TRBV18	TRBJ1-1	NA	TRBD1	TGTGCCAGCTCACCGACAGGGGATATGAACACTGAAGCTTTCTTT	CASSPTGDMNTEAFF
TRBV4-2	TRBJ2-1	NA	NA	TGTGCCAGCAGCCAAGGTTCGCTAGCAACGGGGGAGCAGTTCTTC	CASSQGSLATGEQFF
TRBV10-3	TRBJ2-3	NA	TRBD2	TGTGCCATCAGTGAGTCGATGACTAGCGGGGGGCCAGATACGCAGTATTTT	CAISESMTSGGPDTQYF
TRBV9	TRBJ2-1	few	TRBD2	TGTGCCAGCAGCGTAGGAGGCGGAAGCGGGGGGGCCGGGAATGAGCAGTTCTTC	CASSVGGGSGGAGNEQFF
TRBV5-1	TRBJ1-2	NA	TRBD1	TGCGCCAGCAGCCCGGCGGGACAGGGGGCTGCTGGCTACACCTTC	CASSPAGQGAAGYTF
TRBV10-2	TRBJ1-5	NA	NA	TGCGCCAGCAGTGACTTCCCGAATCAGCCCCAGCATTTT	CASSDFPNQPQHF
TRBV4-1	TRBJ2-5	once	TRBD1	TGCGCCAGCAGCCAAAGTCCCACAGGGGGCGAGACCCAGTACTTC	CASSQSPTGGETQYF
TRBV4-2	TRBJ2-1	NA	NA	TGTGCCAGCAGCCAAGGGACTGGGGTGTTCTTC	CASSQGTGVFF
TRBV10-1	TRBJ2-6	NA	NA	TGCGCCAGCAGCCCCGCGGTTGGCGCTGGGGCCAACGTCCTGACTTTC	CASSPAVGAGANVLTF
TRBV6-5	TRBJ2-1	NA	NA	TGTGCCAGCAGTTACGCACCCGTCCTAGGTGAGCAGTTCTTC	CASSYAPVLGEQFF
TRBV7-9	TRBJ2-1	NA	NA	TGTGCCAGCAGTCCGGTGAGCTCCTACAATGAGCAGTTCTTC	CASSPVSSYNEQFF